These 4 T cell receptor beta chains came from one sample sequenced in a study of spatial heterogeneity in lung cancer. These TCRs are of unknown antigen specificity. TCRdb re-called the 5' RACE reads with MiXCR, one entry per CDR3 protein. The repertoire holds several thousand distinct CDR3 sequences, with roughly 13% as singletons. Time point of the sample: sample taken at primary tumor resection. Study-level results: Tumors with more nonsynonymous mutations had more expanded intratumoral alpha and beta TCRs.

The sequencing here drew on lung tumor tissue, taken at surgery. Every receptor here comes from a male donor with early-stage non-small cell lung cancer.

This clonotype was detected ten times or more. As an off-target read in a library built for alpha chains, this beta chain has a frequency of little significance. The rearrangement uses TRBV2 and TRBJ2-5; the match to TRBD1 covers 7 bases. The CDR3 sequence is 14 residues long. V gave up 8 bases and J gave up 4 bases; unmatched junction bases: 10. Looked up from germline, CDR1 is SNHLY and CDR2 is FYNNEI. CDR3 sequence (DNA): TGTGCCAGCCTCACTACAGGGGTAGCAGAGACCCAGTACTTC. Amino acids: CASLTTGVAETQYF.

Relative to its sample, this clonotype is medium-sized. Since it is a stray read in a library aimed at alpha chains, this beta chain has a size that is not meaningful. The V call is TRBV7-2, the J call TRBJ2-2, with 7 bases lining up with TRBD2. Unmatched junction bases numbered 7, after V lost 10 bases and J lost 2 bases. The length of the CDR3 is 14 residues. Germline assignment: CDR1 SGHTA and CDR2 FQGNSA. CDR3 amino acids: CAIPGLLNTGELFF. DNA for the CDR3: TGTGCCATCCCGGGACTACTTAACACCGGGGAGCTGTTTTTT. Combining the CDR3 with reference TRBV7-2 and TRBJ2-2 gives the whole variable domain GAGVSQSPSNKVTEKGKDVELRCDPISGHTALYWYRQSLGQGLEFLIYFQGNSAPDKSGLPSDRFSAERTGGSVSTLTIQRTQQEDSAVYLCAIPGLLNTGELFFGEGSRLTVL.

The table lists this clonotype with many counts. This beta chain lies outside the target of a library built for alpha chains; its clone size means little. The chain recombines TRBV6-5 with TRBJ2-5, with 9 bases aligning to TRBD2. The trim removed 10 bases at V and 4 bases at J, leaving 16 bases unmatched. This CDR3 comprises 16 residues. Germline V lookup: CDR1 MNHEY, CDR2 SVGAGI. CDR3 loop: CANDESAGGLGETQYF. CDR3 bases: TGTGCCAACGACGAATCGGCGGGAGGGCTCGGAGAGACCCAGTACTTC.

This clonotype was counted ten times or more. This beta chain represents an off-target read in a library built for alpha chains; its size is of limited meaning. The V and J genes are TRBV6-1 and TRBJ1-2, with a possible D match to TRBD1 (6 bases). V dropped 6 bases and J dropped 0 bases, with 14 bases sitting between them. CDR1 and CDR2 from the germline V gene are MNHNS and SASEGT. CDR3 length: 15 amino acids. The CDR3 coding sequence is TGTGCCAGCAGGCTACAGGGAATATCTAACTATGGCTACACCTTC. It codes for CASRLQGISNYGYTF.